The next 19 T cell receptor beta chains were all read from a single sample in a study of CD8+CD57+ T cells in acquired aplastic anemia. The use of genomic DNA as template underpinned the TCR beta VDJ and CDR3 profiling. Each CDR3 protein is one row after TCRdb ran MiXCR on the reads. The profile shows around 150,000 distinct CDR3 sequences, around 48% of them singletons. Selection for sequencing was limited to patients who had shown CD8+CD57+ cell expansion by flow cytometry. The sequencing sample was made of sorted CD4+, CD8+, or CD8+CD57+ T cells (not recorded which) from PBMCs. The receptor set was obtained from a human donor with aplastic anemia.

This clonotype was counted once. At one end, the junction sequence differs from germline, possibly due to a read error. The genes are TRBV10-3 and TRBJ2-7; TRBD1 matches at 11 bases. The CDR3 covers 12 residues. Germline V gene data show CDR1 as ENHRY and CDR2 as SYGVKD. The CDR3 region is CASSLGQGAEYF. The DNA of the CDR3 is TGTGCCAGCAGTCTAGGACAGGGGGCCGAGTACTTC.

The chain links TRBV11-2 to TRBJ1-2; 9 bases map to TRBD1. Germline CDR1 and CDR2: SGHAT and FQNNGV. The V gene end was trimmed by 6 bases and the J gene end by 4 bases; junction bases not matched to a gene: 12. This CDR3 is built from 16 residues. The CDR3 loop is CASSISGTGGSYGYTF. The CDR3 DNA reads TGTGCCAGCAGTATAAGCGGAACAGGGGGCAGCTATGGCTACACCTTC.

This clonotype was picked up many times. J is TRBJ1-4 and V is TRBV2, with D possibly TRBD1 on 5 matching bases. With 4 bases removed from V and 10 bases from J, the gap between germline ends came to 16 bases. CDR3 size: 14 residues. Germline V lookup: CDR1 SNHLY, CDR2 FYNNEI. CDR3 nucleotides: TGTGCCAGCAGTGGCGGAGGGGTAGTGGGAAAACTGTTTTTT. Protein product: CASSGGGVVGKLFF.

This clonotype was recorded many times. This chain uses TRBV29-1 with TRBJ2-7; 7 bases match TRBD1. Losses at the gene ends were 7 bases for V and 2 bases for J; bases not matched to a gene: 17. This CDR3 comprises 16 residues. The germline CDR1 and CDR2 sequences are SQVTM and ANQGSEA. The CDR3 bases are TGCAGCGCCCTTCTCCCACAGGACAGGACCGCCTACGAGCAGTACTTC. It translates to CSALLPQDRTAYEQYF.

The J gene is TRBJ2-1, the V gene TRBV20-1; 8 nucleotides align to TRBD2. Looked up from germline, CDR1 is DFQATT and CDR2 is SNEGSKA (reference sequence). CDR3 length equals 15 residues. The V and J ends lost 0 bases and 5 bases, in that order; junction bases with no gene match: 6. The CDR3 reads CSARDPSGYHNEQFF. The CDR3 DNA follows: TGCAGTGCTAGAGATCCTAGCGGGTACCACAATGAGCAGTTCTTC.

At least ten counts were recorded for this clonotype. The chain recombines TRBV20-1 with TRBJ2-1, with 8 bases matching TRBD2. With 0 bases clipped from V and 7 bases from J, the junction kept 11 bases outside the gene matches. Per germline, CDR1 DFQATT and CDR2 SNEGSKA (reference sequence). The CDR3 has 16 residues. The CDR3 DNA is TGCAGTGCTAGAGATCCTCAAGCGGGAGTAGGTAATGAGCAGTTCTTC. This codes for CSARDPQAGVGNEQFF.

This clonotype was counted only a few times. V usage is TRBV24-1 and J usage is TRBJ1-5, with 7 bases that match TRBD1. This CDR3 has 15 residues. Germline assignment: CDR1 KGHDR and CDR2 SFDVKD. V dropped 3 bases and J dropped 3; count of bases not matched to a gene: 4. Written as DNA, the CDR3 is TGTGCCACCAGTGATCGGGACAGTTCCAATCAGCCCCAGCATTTT. It codes for CATSDRDSSNQPQHF.

This clonotype was observed many times. This rearrangement joins TRBV20-1 to TRBJ2-3, with 11 bases lining up with TRBD2. V trimming: 6 bases; J trimming: 4 bases; junction bases outside the gene matches: 3. Germline lookup yields CDR1 DFQATT and CDR2 SNEGSKA (reference sequence). The CDR3 is made up of 13 amino acids. For the CDR3, the DNA is TGCAGTGCCAGACTAGCGGGGCCAGATACGCAGTATTTT. Protein: CSARLAGPDTQYF.

This clonotype was seen at least ten times. With a much larger clone just one base away, this may be a read error. It is likely a read error, because the conserved phenylalanine at the end of the CDR3 is missing. The rearrangement joins TRBV2 to TRBJ2-7, with D possibly being TRBD1 or TRBD2 (6 bases each). The length of the CDR3 is 14 residues. The germline gives CDR1 SNHLY, CDR2 FYNNEI. Deletions cut 10 bases from V and 3 bases from J, with 19 bases between. In DNA, the CDR3 is TGTGCCACCCAGGAGGGGGGTCTTATCTACGAGCAGTACCTC. Translating gives CATQEGGLIYEQYL.

The chain recombines TRBV7-6 with TRBJ2-5, with a tentative D call TRBD2 (5 bases). The CDR3 spans 15 residues. The V gene's germline CDR1 is SGHVS and CDR2 FNYEAQ. Trimming left V 3 bases short and J 4 bases short, with 15 bases between. CDR3 sequence reads: CASSFTRGGRETQYF. CDR3 coding DNA: TGTGCCAGCAGCTTTACCCGGGGTGGACGAGAGACCCAGTACTTC. The full variable domain, rest sourced from reference TRBV7-6 and TRBJ2-5, is GAGVSQSPRYKVTKRGQDVALRCDPISGHVSLYWYRQALGQGPEFLTYFNYEAQQDKSGLPNDRFSAERPEGSISTLTIQRTEQRDSAMYRCASSFTRGGRETQYFGPGTRLLVL.

This chain joins TRBV19 and TRBJ2-2; D is unresolved. This CDR3 is built from 15 residues. Trimming pared 7 bases from V and 0 bases from J, leaving 12 bases between. The V gene's germline CDR1 is LNHDA and CDR2 SQIVND (reference sequence). CDR3 protein: CASTRLGSNTGELFF. The DNA of the CDR3 is TGTGCCAGTACTCGGCTGGGCTCGAACACCGGGGAGCTGTTTTTT.

The rearrangement joins TRBV15 to TRBJ2-5; D is unresolved. The V end was cut by 0 bases, the J end by 7 bases, with 18 bases between. This CDR3 comprises 16 residues. Germline CDR1 and CDR2: LNHNV and YYDKDF (reference sequence). The DNA of the CDR3 is TGTGCCACCAGCAGAGAACGGGCCTCAAGGGCCGGGACCCAGTACTTC. Amino acid sequence: CATSRERASRAGTQYF.

Concerning this clonotype itself: No conserved phenylalanine or tryptophan is present at the end of the CDR3, so a read error is the likely explanation. This chain joins TRBV10-3 and TRBJ1-1; 10 bases align to TRBD1. Unmatched junction bases numbered 5, after V lost 6 bases and J lost 4 bases. Germline lookup yields CDR1 ENHRY and CDR2 SYGVKD. The CDR3 is 14 residues long. CDR3 region: CAIRARDRGTEAFL. The DNA for the CDR3 is TGTGCCATCAGGGCACGGGACAGGGGCACTGAAGCTTTCCTT.

Regarding this clonotype: One end of the junction fails to match germline, which may point to a read error. V is TRBV27 and J is TRBJ1-6; D is unresolved. Germline V gene lookup returns CDR1 MNHEY and CDR2 SMNVEV (reference sequence). The CDR3 length is 19 residues. CDR3 protein: CASSLSGRRLSSYNSPLLF. CDR3 bases: TGTGCCAGCAGTTTATCGGGAAGGAGGTTAAGCTCCTATAATTCACCCCTCCTCTTT.

This clonotype was observed at least ten times. The chain carries TRBV19 and TRBJ2-5; no clear D gene. Trimming took off 1 base at V and 7 bases at J, with 13 bases between the two ends. The CDR3 is 14 residues long. Germline values: CDR1 LNHDA, CDR2 SQIVND (reference sequence). The chain's CDR3 is CASSIADGSGTQYF. CDR3 bases: TGTGCCAGTAGTATAGCGGACGGCTCAGGGACCCAGTACTTC.

This clonotype was seen repeatedly, ten times or more. This rearrangement joins TRBV4-1 to TRBJ2-7, with D maybe TRBD1 (5 bases). The CDR3 covers 14 residues. V dropped 4 bases and J dropped 7 bases, with 17 bases sitting between them. CDR1 MGHRA and CDR2 YSYEKL come from the germline V gene. In nucleotides, the CDR3 is TGCGCCAGCAGCCTCCACACCCTTAAGGGGGAGCAGTACTTC. Translated: CASSLHTLKGEQYF.

Notes on this clonotype: A clone one base away is much larger, so this may be a read error. The chain has TRBV5-1 and TRBJ2-1; no clear D. The CDR3 length is 15 residues. Trimming shortened V by 5 bases and J by 0 bases, and 12 bases separated the two germline ends. Per the germline V gene, CDR1 is SGHRS and CDR2 is YFSETQ. The CDR3 is CASRRDLPSYNEQFF. CDR3 DNA: TGCGCCAGCAGACGTGACTTACCCTCCTACAATGAGCAGTTCTTC.

The rearrangement joins TRBV20-1 to TRBJ1-2; D not resolved. CDR3 length: 15 residues. V gave up 3 bases and J gave up 2 bases, with 16 bases separating them. CDR1 and CDR2 from the germline V gene are DFQATT and SNEGSKA (reference sequence). CDR3 sequence reads: CSARQGTATNYGYTF. The CDR3 nucleotides read TGCAGTGCTAGGCAAGGTACAGCTACAAACTATGGCTACACCTTC.

The rearrangement links TRBV13 to TRBJ2-3; D is possibly TRBD2 (6 bases). Germline-derived CDR1 and CDR2 are PRHDT and FYEKMQ (reference sequence). CDR3 length: 18 residues. V dropped 5 bases and J dropped 3 bases, with 24 bases sitting between them. CDR3 loop: CASSLRGPGRTKTDTQYF. Here the CDR3 DNA reads TGTGCCAGCAGCCTGCGGGGACCGGGACGAACAAAAACAGATACGCAGTATTTT.